This T cell receptor (beta chain) appears in the sequencing data of a study of T cells in tuberculosis. Turning to the study itself: IGRA-negative adolescents, IGRA-positive adolescents with latent tuberculosis and adults with active tuberculosis formed this South African cohort.

This CDR3 is 16 amino acids long. Unmatched junction bases numbered 10, after V lost 5 bases and J lost 5 bases. Per the germline V gene, CDR1 is SGHTA and CDR2 is FQGTGA. Sequencing used immunoSEQ multiplex PCR; TCRdb keeps in-frame clones, though not all of them. The sample lists tens of thousands of clones; approximately 93% were seen once. This sequence was found in a donor between 10 and 35 years old with latent tuberculosis or without tuberculosis infection. The chain links TRBV7-3 to TRBJ2-2; 8 nucleotides line up with TRBD1. The specimen sequenced was PBMCs. The CDR3 nucleotides read TGTGCCAGCAGCCTCCTGGGGACAGGTGGAACCGGGGAGCTGTTTTTT. Translation: CASSLLGTGGTGELFF.